The source of this TCR beta chain is a study of shared clonotypes between healthy human individuals. General study points: Limitation of the genetic and exposure-history diversity represented came from the few donors.

Once extracted for a subset, genomic DNA was divided evenly among several immunoSEQ plates. Unsorted PBMCs provided DNA that was sequenced on ten immunoSEQ deep assay plates. Clones were read by immunoSEQ multiplex PCR, and TCRdb kept only the in-frame ones, dropping some. The data hold some 470,000 clones, with 75% to 85% observed a single time. About this clone: Antigen unknown.

From germline, CDR1 is MNHEY and CDR2 SMNVEV (reference sequence). The CDR3 consists of 13 residues. V gave up 5 bases and J gave up 9 bases, with 14 bases separating them. The J gene is TRBJ1-3, the V gene TRBV27; D is possibly TRBD1 (6 bases). The source is a woman aged 40 to 50 in good health. Some clones in this sample may be carry-over from other donors' samples. The specimen sequenced was PBMCs. Here the CDR3 reads CASSPIGGTTIYF. In DNA form, the CDR3 reads TGTGCCAGCAGTCCCATAGGGGGGACCACCATATATTTT.